The rows below give T cell receptor beta chains drawn from one sample of a study of T cell responses to AZD1222 COVID-19 vaccine. The assay was immunoSEQ multiplex PCR, and TCRdb's table has in-frame clones only and misses some. The sample consists of 80,000 or so clones, 75% to 95% of them appearing once. The sequencing here drew on peripheral blood, taken 28 days after the second AZD1222 dose. The receptor set was obtained from an adult who received the AZD1222 COVID-19 vaccine. CDR3s leave out the opening cysteine and the closing phenylalanine or tryptophan. Each record gives: V gene, clone size, CDR3 protein. The listing skips clone size in some rows; elsewhere it reads once, few, many or a size class.

V gene: TRBV27; clone size: once; CDR3 protein: ASSWRENTGELF
V gene: TRBV5-1; clone size: -; CDR3 protein: ASSFADGLSGNTIY
V gene: TRBV6-4; clone size: -; CDR3 protein: ASSERPGQGDHEQF
V gene: TRBV5-6; clone size: -; CDR3 protein: ASSRQSTYEQY
V gene: TRBV9; clone size: -; CDR3 protein: ASSVGRYNYEQY
V gene: TRBV18; clone size: -; CDR3 protein: ASSEGTGFSGANVLT
V gene: TRBV9; clone size: -; CDR3 protein: ASSVAEDRNKNIQY
V gene: TRBV2; clone size: once; CDR3 protein: ASKGDGLNYGYT
V gene: TRBV7-2; clone size: -; CDR3 protein: ASSSRGEIIGEKLF
V gene: TRBV2; clone size: -; CDR3 protein: ASSPSGQGLPQH